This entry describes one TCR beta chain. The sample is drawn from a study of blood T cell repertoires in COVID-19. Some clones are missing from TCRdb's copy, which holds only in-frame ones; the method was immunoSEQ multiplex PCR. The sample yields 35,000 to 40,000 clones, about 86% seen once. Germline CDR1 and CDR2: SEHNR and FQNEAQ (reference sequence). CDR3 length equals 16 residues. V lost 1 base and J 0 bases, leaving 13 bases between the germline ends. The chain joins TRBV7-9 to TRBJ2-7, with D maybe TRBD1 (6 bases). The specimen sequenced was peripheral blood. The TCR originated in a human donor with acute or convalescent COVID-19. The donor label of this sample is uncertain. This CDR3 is CASSLDRDISSYEQYF. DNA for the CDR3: TGTGCCAGCAGCTTAGACCGGGACATTAGCTCCTACGAGCAGTACTTC. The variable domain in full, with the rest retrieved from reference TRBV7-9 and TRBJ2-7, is DTGVSQNPRHKITKRGQNVTFRCDPISEHNRLYWYRQTLGQGPEFLTYFQNEAQLEKSRLLSDRFSAERPKGSFSTLEIQRTEQGDSAMYLCASSLDRDISSYEQYFGPGTRLTVT.